The clone carrying this T cell receptor (beta chain) came up a few times. Its matching antigen is unknown. This record belongs to a study of identical twins. TCRdb itself ran the 5' RACE reads through MiXCR, one entry per CDR3 protein. Seen here are about 220,000 distinct CDR3 sequences, approximately 9% observed once, and the top ten hold around 5.1%. Broader study findings: For monozygotic twins, models underestimated out-of-frame TCR alpha sharing. While abundant cord blood beta clonotypes carried fewer insertions, memory repertoires showed no such pattern. Out-of-frame alpha sequences common to twins were enriched for low generation probability.

Sequencing was performed on memory (CD45RO+) T cells sorted from blood. The TCR comes from a woman aged 18-29 years in good health.

CDR3 region: CASSVSNQDGYTF. CDR3 nucleotides: TGTGCCAGCAGCGTTTCCAACCAAGATGGCTACACCTTC. J is TRBJ1-2 and V is TRBV9; D not certain. The germline CDR1 and CDR2 sequences are SGDLS and YYNGEE. CDR3 length: 13 residues. V shed 2 bases and J shed 6 bases, with 11 bases lying between them.